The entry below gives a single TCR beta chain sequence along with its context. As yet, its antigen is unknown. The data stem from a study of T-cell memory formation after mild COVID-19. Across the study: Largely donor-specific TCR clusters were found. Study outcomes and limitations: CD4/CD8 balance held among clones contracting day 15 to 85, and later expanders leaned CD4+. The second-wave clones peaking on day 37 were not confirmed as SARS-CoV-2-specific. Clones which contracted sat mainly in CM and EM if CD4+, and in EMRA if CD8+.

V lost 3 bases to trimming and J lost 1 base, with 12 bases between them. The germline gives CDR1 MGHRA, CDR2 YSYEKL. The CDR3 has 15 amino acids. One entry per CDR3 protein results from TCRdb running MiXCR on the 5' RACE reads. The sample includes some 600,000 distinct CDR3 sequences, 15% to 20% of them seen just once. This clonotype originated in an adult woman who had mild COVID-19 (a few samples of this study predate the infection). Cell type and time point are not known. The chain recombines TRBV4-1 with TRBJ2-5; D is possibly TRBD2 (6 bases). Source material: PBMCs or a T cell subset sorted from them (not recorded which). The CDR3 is CASSHVGSGQETQYF. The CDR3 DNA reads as TGCGCCAGCAGCCACGTTGGTAGCGGCCAAGAGACCCAGTACTTC.